This T cell receptor (beta chain) was captured by sequencing in a study of monozygotic twins with inflammatory bowel disease. General study results and limits: Repertoire similarity did not differ between concordant and discordant twins, perhaps due to limited power. Support for a single strong signal or clonotype associated with IBD was absent.

On this clonotype: Its specificity is not known.

One entry per CDR3 protein, without DNA, is what TCRdb gives after re-calling the 5' RACE reads. The repertoire table contains approximately 380,000 distinct CDR3 sequences. Blood was drawn at 2.5 ml per donor. Germline CDR1 KGHDR, CDR2 SFDVKD. The CDR3 runs 15 residues. The source of this sequence is a human donor with ulcerative colitis or Crohn's disease, or a healthy co-twin of an affected twin (not recorded which). The source material was blood. This chain links TRBV24-1 with TRBJ2-2; the TCRdb D gene call, TRBD1, has no DNA to confirm it. CDR3 loop: CATSDLGQTRGELFF.